This T cell receptor (beta chain) was obtained from a study of blood T cell repertoires in COVID-19. In the study overall: The origin of the acute and convalescent COVID-19 samples was the United States, Italy and Spain.

In the original analysis: Reference gene primer amplification yielded estimated nucleated cell counts. Assay used: immunoSEQ multiplex PCR; TCRdb lists only in-frame clones, some missing. That table is the source of V, J and clone size, and D and trimming were worked out from the DNA. The top ten hold 6.5% to 8% of the sample, which has approximately 70,000 clones, 75% to 95% seen once. Seattle cases were enrolled at active infection and followed longitudinally. Germline V gene sequence: CDR1 SEHNR, CDR2 FQNEAQ (reference sequence). V gave up 6 bases and J gave up 4 bases, with 8 bases separating them. This CDR3 region has 12 residues.

This receptor was identified in a middle-aged man with COVID-19, enrolled during active disease. The sample taken for sequencing was peripheral blood. V is TRBV7-9 and J is TRBJ2-3; D not resolved. CDR3 amino acids: CASSLVPDTQYF. DNA of the CDR3: TGTGCCAGCAGTCTAGTTCCAGATACGCAGTATTTT.